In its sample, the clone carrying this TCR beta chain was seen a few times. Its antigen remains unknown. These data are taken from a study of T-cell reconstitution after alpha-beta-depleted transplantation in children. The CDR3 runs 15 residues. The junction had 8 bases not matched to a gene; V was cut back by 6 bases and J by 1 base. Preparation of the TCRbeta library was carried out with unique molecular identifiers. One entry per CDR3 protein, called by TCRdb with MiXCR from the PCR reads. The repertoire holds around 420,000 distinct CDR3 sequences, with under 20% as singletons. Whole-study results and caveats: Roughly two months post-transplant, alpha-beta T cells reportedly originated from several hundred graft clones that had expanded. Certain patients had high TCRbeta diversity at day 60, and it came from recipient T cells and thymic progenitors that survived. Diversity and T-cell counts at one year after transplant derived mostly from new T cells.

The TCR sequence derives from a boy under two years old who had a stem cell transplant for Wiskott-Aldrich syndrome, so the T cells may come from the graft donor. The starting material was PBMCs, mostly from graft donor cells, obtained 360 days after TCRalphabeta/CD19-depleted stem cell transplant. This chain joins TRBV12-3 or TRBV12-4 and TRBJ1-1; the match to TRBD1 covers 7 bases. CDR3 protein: CASSPRTGANTEAFF. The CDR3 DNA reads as TGTGCCAGCAGCCCAAGAACAGGGGCGAACACTGAAGCTTTCTTT.